Listed here are 10 T cell receptor beta chains from one sample, sequenced in a study of blood T cell repertoires in COVID-19. The data were produced by immunoSEQ multiplex PCR, yet TCRdb's version contains in-frame clones alone and is incomplete. The sample lists hundreds of thousands of clones; around four fifths were seen once. Sequenced: peripheral blood. These receptors were collected from a woman aged 45 to 65 with active or convalescent COVID-19.

The chain uses TRBV27 and TRBJ1-3; D gene ambiguous. Germline V gene lookup returns CDR1 MNHEY and CDR2 SMNVEV (reference sequence). This CDR3 spans 15 amino acids. V lost 3 bases to trimming and J lost 0 bases, with 9 bases between them. The CDR3 DNA follows: TGTGCCAGCAGTTTTCAGGTCCTCTCTGGAAACACCATATATTTT. It specifies CASSFQVLSGNTIYF.

The rearrangement joins TRBV4-1 to TRBJ2-7; 10 positions agree with TRBD2. Germline V lookup: CDR1 MGHRA, CDR2 YSYEKL. J gave up 3 bases and V 1 base, and 3 bases lay outside the gene matches. The CDR3 runs to 15 residues. In nucleotides, the CDR3 is TGCGCCAGCAGCCAAGGTACTAGCGGGAACTACGAGCAGTACTTC. It is translated as CASSQGTSGNYEQYF.

This chain connects TRBV6-1 to TRBJ2-3; the match to TRBD1 covers 9 bases. Per the germline V gene, CDR1 is MNHNS and CDR2 is SASEGT. V shed 2 bases, J shed 5 bases, and the junction held 5 bases outside the gene matches. The CDR3 covers 15 residues. The CDR3 coding sequence is TGTGCCAGCAGTGAACCGGGACAGGGTTTAGATACGCAGTATTTT. It codes for CASSEPGQGLDTQYF.

The rearrangement links TRBV6-5 to TRBJ2-7; no clear D. This CDR3 has 14 amino acids. CDR1 MNHEY and CDR2 SVGAGI come from the germline V gene. The V and J ends lost 1 base and 0 bases respectively, with 7 bases between them. DNA for the CDR3: TGTGCCAGCAGTTACTTCTACCGCTCCTACGAGCAGTACTTC. This translates into CASSYFYRSYEQYF.

This rearrangement joins TRBV3-1 (or the pseudogene TRBV3-2) to TRBJ2-1; 11 bases map to TRBD2. The CDR3 is 16 residues long. Trimming cost V 1 base and J 7 bases; bases outside gene matches: 6. Germline CDR1 and CDR2: LGHDT and YNNKEL (reference sequence). The CDR3 loop reads CASSQVSGRATNEQFF. CDR3 DNA: TGTGCCAGCAGCCAAGTTAGCGGGAGGGCCACGAATGAGCAGTTCTTC.

This chain connects TRBV14 to TRBJ2-1, with 10 bases lining up with TRBD1. Germline V gene sequence: CDR1 SGHDN, CDR2 FVKESK. V shed 7 bases, J shed 5 bases, and the junction held 8 bases outside the gene matches. This CDR3 spans 15 amino acids. In DNA, the CDR3 is TGTGCCAGCACTCCCCGGGACAGGGGAGACAATGAGCAGTTCTTC. It codes for CASTPRDRGDNEQFF.

The chain is built from TRBV25-1 and TRBJ1-6; 9 bases are shared with TRBD1. CDR1 MGHDK and CDR2 SYGVNS come from the germline V gene. Germline trimming cut 4 bases from V and 13 bases from J; bases unmatched to any gene: 5. The CDR3 extends over 13 amino acids. The CDR3 is CASSGGGQGPLHF. In DNA, the CDR3 is TGTGCCAGCAGTGGAGGGGGACAGGGTCCCCTCCACTTT.

This chain links TRBV6-5 with TRBJ2-3, with 7 positions matching TRBD1. V lost 5 bases to trimming and J lost 8 bases; unmatched junction nucleotides: 10. CDR1 and CDR2 (germline): MNHEY, SVGAGI. The CDR3 is 14 residues long. CDR3 loop: CASSKRTGLITQYF. For the CDR3, the DNA is TGTGCCAGCAGTAAACGGACAGGCCTTATTACGCAGTATTTT.

The chain combines TRBV5-1 with TRBJ2-1; a possible D gene is TRBD2 (6 bases). The germline CDR1 and CDR2 sequences are SGHRS and YFSETQ. This CDR3 contains 18 residues. Trimming removed 2 bases at V and 3 bases at J, with 21 bases between. CDR3 coding DNA: TGCGCCAGCAGCTTCTCCTCGGGTGGGGGAGCGGGCTACAATGAGCAGTTCTTC. Encoded protein: CASSFSSGGGAGYNEQFF.

The rearrangement joins TRBV7-3 to TRBJ2-1; 7 bases match TRBD2. With V trimmed by 5 bases and J by 5 bases, 15 bases remained unmatched. In germline, CDR1 is SGHTA, CDR2 FQGTGA. This CDR3 spans 17 amino acids. The CDR3 nucleotides are TGTGCCAGCAGCCCGATTGGGTCGGGAGGTGCGGACAATGAGCAGTTCTTC. Amino acid sequence: CASSPIGSGGADNEQFF.